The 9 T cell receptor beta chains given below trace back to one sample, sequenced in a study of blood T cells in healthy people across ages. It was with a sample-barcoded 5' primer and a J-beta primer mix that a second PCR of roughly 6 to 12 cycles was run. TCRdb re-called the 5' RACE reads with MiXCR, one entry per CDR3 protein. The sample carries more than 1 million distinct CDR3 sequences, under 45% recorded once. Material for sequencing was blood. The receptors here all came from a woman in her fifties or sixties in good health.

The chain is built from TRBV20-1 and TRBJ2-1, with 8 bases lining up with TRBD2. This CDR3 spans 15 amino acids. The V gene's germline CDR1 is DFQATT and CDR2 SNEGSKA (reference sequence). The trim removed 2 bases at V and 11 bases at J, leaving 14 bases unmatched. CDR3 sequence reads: CSARSPGLDIGKQFF. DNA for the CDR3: TGCAGTGCTAGATCCCCGGGACTAGACATCGGGAAGCAGTTCTTC.

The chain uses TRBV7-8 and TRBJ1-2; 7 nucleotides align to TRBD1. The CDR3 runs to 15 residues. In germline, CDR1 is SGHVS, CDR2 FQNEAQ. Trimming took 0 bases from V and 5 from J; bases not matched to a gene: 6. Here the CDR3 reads CASSLATGLGYGYTF. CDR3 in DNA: TGTGCCAGCAGCTTAGCGACAGGGCTGGGGTATGGCTACACCTTC. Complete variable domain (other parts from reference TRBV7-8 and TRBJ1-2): GAGVSQSPRYKVAKRGQDVALRCDPISGHVSLFWYQQALGQGPEFLTYFQNEAQLDKSGLPSDRFFAERPEGSVSTLKIQRTQQEDSAVYLCASSLATGLGYGYTFGSGTRLTVV.

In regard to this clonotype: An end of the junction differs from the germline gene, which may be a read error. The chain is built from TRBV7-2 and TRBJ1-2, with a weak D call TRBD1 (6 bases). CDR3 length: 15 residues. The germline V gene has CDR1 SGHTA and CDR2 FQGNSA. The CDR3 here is CANSLRQGLSDGYTF. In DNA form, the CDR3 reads TGTGCCAACAGCTTAAGGCAGGGGCTATCCGATGGCTACACCTTC.

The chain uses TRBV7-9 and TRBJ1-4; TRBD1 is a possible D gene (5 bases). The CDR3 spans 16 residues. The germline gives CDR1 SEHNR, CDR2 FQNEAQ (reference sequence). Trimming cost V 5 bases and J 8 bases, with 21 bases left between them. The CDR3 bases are TGTGCCAGCAGCCCCCGTCCGGGCAGGGAGTACGAAAAACTGTTTTTT. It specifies CASSPRPGREYEKLFF. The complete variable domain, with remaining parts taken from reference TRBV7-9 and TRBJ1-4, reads DTGVSQNPRHKITKRGQNVTFRCDPISEHNRLYWYRQTLGQGPEFLTYFQNEAQLEKSRLLSDRFSAERPKGSFSTLEIQRTEQGDSAMYLCASSPRPGREYEKLFFGSGTQLSVL.

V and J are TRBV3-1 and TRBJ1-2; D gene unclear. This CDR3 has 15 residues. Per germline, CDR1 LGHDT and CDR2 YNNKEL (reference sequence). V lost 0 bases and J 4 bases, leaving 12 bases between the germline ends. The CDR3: CASSQDITVRYGYTF. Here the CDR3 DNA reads TGTGCCAGCAGCCAAGATATCACGGTTCGCTATGGCTACACCTTC.

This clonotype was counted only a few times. The CDR3 DNA follows: TGTGCCACCAGCAAAAGACTAGCGGGAGGGGACAATGAGCAGTTCTTC. Encoded protein: CATSKRLAGGDNEQFF. V and J are TRBV15 and TRBJ2-1; 14 positions agree with TRBD2. Germline trimming cut 4 bases from V and 5 bases from J; bases unmatched to any gene: 4. This CDR3 is built from 16 residues. Germline V gene sequence: CDR1 LNHNV, CDR2 YYDKDF (reference sequence).

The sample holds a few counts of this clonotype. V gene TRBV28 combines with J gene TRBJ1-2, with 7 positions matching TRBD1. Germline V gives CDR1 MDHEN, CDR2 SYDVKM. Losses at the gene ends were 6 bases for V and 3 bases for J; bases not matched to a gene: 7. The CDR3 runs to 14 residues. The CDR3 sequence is CASSPRQGHYGYTF. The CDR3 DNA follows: TGTGCCAGCAGCCCGAGACAGGGTCACTATGGCTACACCTTC.

CDR3 sequence: CSAREGGLGGYTF. The CDR3 bases are TGCAGTGCTAGAGAGGGGGGACTGGGCGGCTACACCTTC. This chain links TRBV20-1 with TRBJ1-2; a weak D match, TRBD1 (5 bases). The CDR3 contains 13 residues. Trimming took off 0 bases at V and 8 bases at J, with 13 bases between the two ends. CDR1 and CDR2 from the germline V gene are DFQATT and SNEGSKA (reference sequence).

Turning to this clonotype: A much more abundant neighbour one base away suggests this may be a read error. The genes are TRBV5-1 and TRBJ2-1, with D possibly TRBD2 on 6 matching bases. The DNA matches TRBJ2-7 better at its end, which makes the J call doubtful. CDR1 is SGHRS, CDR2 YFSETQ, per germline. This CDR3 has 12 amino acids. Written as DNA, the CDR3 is TGCGCCAGCAGGAGGGACTTCAATGAGCAGTACTTC. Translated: CASRRDFNEQYF.